The entry that follows covers one T cell receptor (beta chain) sequence. Libraries were prepared by immunoSEQ multiplex PCR; TCRdb keeps only in-frame clonotypes and omits some of them. The profile covers 70,000 or so clones, with under 99% appearing a single time and less than 0.25% taken by the ten largest. These data originate in a study of technical replicates of blood from a few donors. Germline V gene lookup returns CDR1 SGHTA and CDR2 FQGTGA. J was trimmed by 5 bases and V by 5 bases; bases with no gene match: 2. The CDR3 totals 14 residues. This rearrangement joins TRBV7-3 to TRBJ2-2; 10 bases map to TRBD1. Sequencing used T cells isolated from PBMCs. This TCR derives from a human donor in good health. The CDR3 region has the DNA TGTGCCAGCAGCCCGGGACAGGGGACCGGGGAGCTGTTTTTT. Translated: CASSPGQGTGELFF.